A single T cell receptor (beta chain) is shown here with its context. What this receptor recognizes is not known. No much larger clonotype is one base removed from it; base qualities were not supplied. The sample comes from a study of shared clonotypes between healthy human individuals (dated by TCRdb to the early 2020s). Broadly, across the study: A few men and a couple of women, aged 18 to 49 years, made up the cohort. For each donor, CD4 naive and CD4 memory were each given three plates, CD8 naive was given two plates, and CD8 memory was given one plate. To estimate repertoire size and how much clonotype sharing occurs between individuals, the study deeply sequenced the blood TCR repertoires of several healthy adults. Different laboratories and diverse techniques were used to prepare libraries and sequence TCR repertoires, to increase sequencing depth and limit assay-specific biases. Between about 0.9 and 8.9 billion PBMCs per donor were obtained by leukapheresis.

Using the deep immunoSEQ assay, multiplex PCR amplified TCR CDR3 regions from genomic DNA. Genomic DNA extracted from each cell subset was distributed evenly over all wells of several immunoSEQ 96-well plates, and each plate served as one replicate. Each replicate PCR for sorted subsets received around 200 ng genomic DNA, equal to about 29,000 T cell genomes. The purified libraries were quantified using a Qubit 3.0 fluorometer, sized with a Bioanalyzer 2100, and then quantified again using the KAPA Library Quantification kit. Every immunoSEQ 96-well plate was sequenced on a dedicated single-read 150-cycle Illumina NextSeq 550 flow cell. The original methods were these. Because the immunoSEQ output included only junctional sequences and no quality scores, the filtering could not be the same as the filtering used for full-length reads. To assign V/J genes and CDR3, sequences were annotated using PyIR, a Python wrapper for IgBLAST v1.9, with IMGT germline references. Any read was removed if the V/J assignment was weak (E-value above 1e-6), the CDR3 was missing, or the read contained stop codons, out-of-frame junctions, or ambiguous translated residues. V3J clonotypes were defined by identical inferred V gene, J gene, and CDR3 amino acid sequence. Percentage overlap between repertoires was computed as shared unique clonotypes divided by the size of the smaller repertoire. Three approaches were used to assess repertoire richness: RTK rarefaction, the Chao1 estimator, and Recon v2.1 estimates of unobserved clonotypes. Generation probabilities were computed with OLGA for all TCRbeta clonotypes obtained by the gDNA method from several donors. The table comes from immuneACCESS by way of TCRdb, which keeps in-frame sequences with V and J called. Part of the clones is missing from these tables; in studies checked, under half for an unresolved V gene and the rest for unknown reasons. V and J calls and clone size come straight from that table; D and trimming were deduced from the DNA. In all, the sample holds around 2.5 million clones, and approximately 93% of those were seen once. Of the sample, about 0.38% is held by the ten largest clones.

Findings and caveats that apply to the study as a whole: Across four donors, approximately 5% of naive CD4, 3.5% of naive CD8, 2% to 2.5% of memory CD4, and about 0.4% of memory CD8 clonotypes were shared. Pairwise subsampling indicated that sequencing depth was expected to affect the degree of clonotype sharing among donors. Rarefaction of sorted-subset datasets indicated incomplete sequencing despite the large sequencing depth. Estimated clonotype richness was generally larger for naive than for memory subsets. Clonotypes shared by all four sorted-subset donors showed higher generation probabilities than non-shared clonotypes. Sampling was limited to blood, and TCR repertoires in tissue likely differ from TCR repertoires in blood. The genetic and exposure-history diversity represented was limited by the small number of donors.

Donors were healthy HIV-negative adults with no recently reported acute infections or vaccinations. Every donor was a Caucasian adult living in Nashville, Tennessee, USA. CD4+ T cells were enriched by magnetic negative selection; naive cells were then positively selected on CD45RA, and the negative fraction formed the memory subset. After blood collection by leukapheresis, PBMCs were isolated using Ficoll-Histopaque density gradient centrifugation and then cryopreserved in the vapor phase of liquid nitrogen. Purity and quantity of every magnetically sorted T cell population were checked by analytical flow cytometry. Genomic DNA was isolated from every sorted fraction and measured by UV absorbance on a Nanodrop 2000c. Trimming costs V 1 base and J 3 bases, and their ends lie 10 bases apart. Its CDR3 holds 14 amino acids, cysteine through phenylalanine. Only CDR3 DNA remains: 42 bases, in frame from the first base. The CDR1 and CDR2 encoded by the germline V gene are SGHTA and FQGNSA.

Sequenced material: naive CD4+ T cells from PBMCs. The cell subset or site label for this specimen denotes: CD45RA+ positively selected. This chain is built from TRBV7-2 and TRBJ2-7; TRBD2 is a possible D gene, resting on 5 matching bases. The clonotype comes from a man aged 18 to 29 in good health. Some clones in this sample may be carry-over from other donors' samples. The CDR3: CASSLEAGYYEQYF. In nucleotide form, the sequence is TGTGCCAGCAGCTTAGAGGCGGGTTACTACGAGCAGTACTTC.